The rows below give T cell receptor beta chains drawn from one sample of a study of beta chain features in type 1 diabetes. The repertoire was sequenced with immunoSEQ multiplex PCR; TCRdb's copy has only in-frame clones and lacks some. The table lists around 140,000 clones, approximately 13% of them singletons. The sample was central memory CD4+ T cells from blood. The source is a man younger than 35 with type 1 diabetes. The CDR3 runs from the conserved cysteine through the conserved F or W. D genes are given only for firm matches. Clone size is not always given. Where it is, it says once, few, many or a class for expanded clones.

d_gene,v_gene,j_gene,abundance,len,CDR3aa,CDR3nt
-,TRBV6-5,TRBJ1-1,few,13,CASSSRPLTRAFF,TGTGCCAGCAGCTCTCGGCCTCTAACACGAGCTTTCTTT
TRBD1,TRBV10-3,TRBJ1-2,many,14,CAISTGAREHGYTF,TGTGCCATCAGTACAGGGGCACGAGAGCATGGCTACACCTTC
TRBD1,TRBV6-5,TRBJ1-2,-,14,CASKRPGQGNGYTF,TGTGCCAGCAAACGGCCGGGACAGGGGAATGGCTACACCTTC
-,TRBV27,TRBJ1-4,few,14,CASSRGGTNEKLFF,TGTGCCAGCAGTCGGGGAGGTACTAATGAAAAACTGTTTTTT
-,TRBV2,TRBJ2-5,-,14,CASSGGTGVGSQYF,TGTGCCAGCAGTGGGGGGACCGGCGTAGGGTCCCAGTACTTC
-,TRBV12-5,TRBJ2-3,few,16,CASGLGPSTSTDTQYF,TGTGCTAGTGGTTTGGGCCCCTCGACTAGCACAGATACGCAGTATTTT
TRBD1,TRBV9,TRBJ2-7,-,14,CASSVEQGAYEQYF,TGTGCCAGCAGCGTAGAACAGGGGGCCTACGAGCAGTACTTC
TRBD1,TRBV29-1,TRBJ2-2,few,13,CSGVAGGTGELFF,TGCAGCGGTGTGGCAGGGGGTACCGGGGAGCTGTTTTTT
-,TRBV29-1,TRBJ1-1,few,13,CSVMDRMNTEAFF,TGCAGCGTGATGGACAGAATGAACACTGAAGCTTTCTTT
TRBD2,TRBV29-1,TRBJ2-1,few,15,CSVGTSGGLYNEQFF,TGCAGCGTTGGGACTAGCGGGGGGCTCTACAATGAGCAGTTCTTC
-,TRBV6-5,TRBJ2-2,-,12,CASGRQSGELFF,TGTGCCAGCGGTCGTCAGTCCGGGGAGCTGTTTTTT
-,TRBV7-9,TRBJ2-5,many,12,CATPGGGETQYF,TGTGCCACCCCCGGAGGTGGAGAGACCCAGTACTTC
-,TRBV18,TRBJ2-5,-,13,CASLEGNAGTQYF,TGTGCCAGCTTAGAAGGGAATGCAGGGACCCAGTACTTC
TRBD1,TRBV5-4,TRBJ1-4,many,13,CASKNRGNEKLFF,TGTGCCAGCAAAAACAGGGGTAATGAAAAACTGTTTTTT
-,TRBV4-1,TRBJ2-7,-,13,CASSHHMSYEQYF,TGCGCCAGCAGCCACCACATGTCCTACGAGCAGTACTTC
TRBD1,TRBV18,TRBJ2-1,few,15,CASSSRTGAYNEQFF,TGTGCCAGCTCATCCCGGACAGGGGCGTATAATGAGCAGTTCTTC
-,TRBV11-2,TRBJ1-2,many,15,CASSVQGQLNYGYTF,TGTGCCAGCAGCGTACAGGGTCAACTTAACTATGGCTACACCTTC
TRBD1,TRBV2,TRBJ1-1,-,14,CASGQGWLSTEAFF,TGTGCCAGCGGACAGGGATGGTTGAGCACTGAAGCTTTCTTT
-,TRBV29-1,TRBJ1-2,-,15,CSVSSQGRAQLYYTF,TGCAGCGTGAGCTCACAGGGTAGGGCGCAATTATATTACACCTTC
TRBD1,TRBV25-1,TRBJ2-5,few,14,CASGQGARQETQYF,TGTGCCAGCGGACAGGGGGCGCGGCAAGAGACCCAGTACTTC
TRBD1,TRBV6-1,TRBJ2-1,-,14,CASSPGGQGGEQFF,TGTGCCAGCAGCCCCGGCGGACAGGGCGGTGAGCAGTTCTTC
-,TRBV16,TRBJ1-5,-,14,CASTPGRGSQPQHF,TGTGCCAGCACCCCGGGTAGAGGGAGTCAGCCCCAGCATTTT
TRBD2,TRBV7-9,TRBJ2-5,-,15,CASSLYGGNQETQYF,TGTGCCAGCAGCTTATACGGGGGGAACCAAGAGACCCAGTACTTC
TRBD2,TRBV5-1,TRBJ2-1,-,15,CASSSGGPSSNEQFF,TGCGCCAGCAGCTCGGGGGGGCCTAGCTCCAATGAGCAGTTCTTC
-,TRBV7-2,TRBJ2-5,few,12,CASSVSGETQYF,TGTGCCAGCAGCGTCTCCGGGGAGACCCAGTACTTC
-,TRBV29-1,TRBJ1-2,few,15,CSVDWTRTDRYGYTF,TGCAGCGTTGATTGGACCCGGACAGACCGATATGGCTACACCTTC
-,TRBV30,TRBJ1-6,many,12,CAWSKQSSPLHF,TGTGCCTGGAGTAAGCAGAGTTCACCCCTCCACTTT
-,TRBV28,TRBJ1-2,few,15,CASRPGSGETYGYTF,TGTGCCAGCCGGCCAGGGTCAGGGGAGACTTATGGCTACACCTTC
-,TRBV20-1,TRBJ2-5,few,11,CSALREETQYF,TGCAGTGCCTTAAGGGAAGAGACCCAGTACTTC
-,TRBV29-1,TRBJ2-2,-,14,CSVPSRENTGELFF,TGCAGCGTTCCGTCCCGGGAAAACACCGGGGAGCTGTTTTTT
TRBD1,TRBV2,TRBJ2-7,-,13,CATRQGTSYEQYF,TGTGCCACCAGACAGGGGACCTCCTACGAGCAGTACTTC
TRBD2,TRBV5-1,TRBJ2-2,-,16,CASSQGLAGPTGELFF,TGCGCCAGCAGCCAGGGACTAGCGGGCCCCACCGGGGAGCTGTTTTTT
TRBD1,TRBV4-2,TRBJ1-4,-,15,CASSQEVTGGEKLFF,TGTGCCAGCAGCCAAGAAGTGACAGGGGGTGAAAAACTGTTTTTT
-,TRBV29-1,TRBJ2-5,-,15,CSVEDAGSRQETQYF,TGCAGCGTTGAAGATGCCGGGAGTAGGCAAGAGACCCAGTACTTC
TRBD2,TRBV2,TRBJ2-1,few,14,CASGAGVLSQEQFF,TGTGCCAGCGGAGCGGGGGTCCTCTCCCAAGAGCAGTTCTTC
-,TRBV5-1,TRBJ1-5,-,15,CASSLAGYSNQPQHF,TGCGCCAGCAGCTTGGCAGGCTATAGCAATCAGCCCCAGCATTTT
TRBD2,TRBV7-7,TRBJ2-1,many,16,CASSPRVTSGYNEQFF,TGTGCCAGCAGCCCAAGGGTAACTAGCGGCTACAATGAGCAGTTCTTC
-,TRBV15,TRBJ1-1,few,15,CATSRDRTPNTEAFF,TGTGCCACCAGCAGAGATCGGACACCGAACACTGAAGCTTTCTTT
-,TRBV7-2,TRBJ2-1,-,12,CASSLVLGEQFF,TGTGCCAGCAGCTTAGTTCTCGGTGAGCAGTTCTTC
-,TRBV28,TRBJ1-1,-,12,CASRIMNTEAFF,TGTGCCAGCAGGATCATGAACACTGAAGCTTTCTTT
-,TRBV27,TRBJ2-7,-,13,CASSFMGGKEQYF,TGTGCCAGCAGTTTTATGGGTGGCAAGGAGCAGTACTTC
-,TRBV10-3,TRBJ2-3,-,14,CAISDGGSTDTQYF,TGTGCCATCAGTGATGGCGGGTCCACAGATACGCAGTATTTT
TRBD2,TRBV28,TRBJ2-3,few,17,CASSLTLLAGIADTQYF,TGTGCCAGCAGCCTCACCCTCCTAGCGGGGATCGCAGATACGCAGTATTTT
-,TRBV5-5,TRBJ2-5,few,14,CASRLRDTQETQYF,TGTGCCAGCAGGTTAAGGGACACCCAAGAGACCCAGTACTTC
-,TRBV5-1,TRBJ1-2,few,14,CASSLAGWEGGYTF,TGCGCCAGCAGCTTGGCCGGGTGGGAAGGTGGCTACACCTTC
-,TRBV5-1,TRBJ2-2,-,13,CASSGAITGELFF,TGCGCCAGCAGCGGCGCTATCACCGGGGAGCTGTTTTTT
-,TRBV28,TRBJ1-6,few,14,CASSSRGWDSPLHF,TGTGCCAGCAGTTCACGGGGTTGGGATTCACCCCTCCACTTT
-,TRBV7-6,TRBJ2-1,few,13,CASSLAPYNEQFF,TGTGCCAGCAGCTTAGCCCCGTACAATGAGCAGTTCTTC
TRBD2,TRBV7-9,TRBJ2-7,few,16,CASSLHNGRFVHEQYF,TGTGCCAGCAGCTTACATAACGGGAGGTTCGTCCACGAGCAGTACTTC
-,TRBV6-5,TRBJ2-5,-,15,CASSFRGATGETQYF,TGTGCCAGCAGTTTCAGGGGAGCCACCGGGGAGACCCAGTACTTC
-,TRBV6-1,TRBJ2-5,few,12,CASMKGQETQYF,TGTGCCAGCATGAAGGGGCAAGAGACCCAGTACTTC
-,TRBV28,TRBJ2-7,-,13,CASSSPGPYEQYF,TGTGCCAGCAGTTCACCGGGACCTTACGAGCAGTACTTC
-,TRBV9,TRBJ1-6,-,14,CASSDASGHSPLHF,TGTGCCAGCAGCGACGCGTCGGGGCACTCACCCCTCCACTTT
-,TRBV5-1,TRBJ2-2,-,15,CASSQKEQLTGELFF,TGCGCCAGCAGCCAAAAGGAACAGCTCACCGGGGAGCTGTTTTTT
-,TRBV29-1,TRBJ2-7,-,11,CSVEGAYEQYF,TGCAGCGTTGAAGGAGCCTACGAGCAGTACTTC
TRBD2,TRBV7-2,TRBJ2-7,-,15,CASSLEGLATYEQYF,TGTGCCAGCAGCTTAGAGGGACTAGCAACCTACGAGCAGTACTTC
-,TRBV7-3,TRBJ2-7,-,17,CASSLEQGSYRPYEQYF,TGTGCCAGCAGCTTAGAGCAGGGGTCTTACCGTCCCTACGAGCAGTACTTC
-,TRBV29-1,TRBJ2-3,many,10,CSVEEDTQYF,TGCAGCGTTGAAGAGGATACGCAGTATTTT